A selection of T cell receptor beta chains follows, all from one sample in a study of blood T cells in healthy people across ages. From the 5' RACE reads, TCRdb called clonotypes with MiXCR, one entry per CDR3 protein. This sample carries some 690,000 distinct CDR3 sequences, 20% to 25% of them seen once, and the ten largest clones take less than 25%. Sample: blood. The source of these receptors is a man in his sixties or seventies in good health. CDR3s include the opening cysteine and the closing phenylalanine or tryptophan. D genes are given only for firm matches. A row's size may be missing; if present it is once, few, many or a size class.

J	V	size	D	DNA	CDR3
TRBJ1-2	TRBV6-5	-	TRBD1	TGTGCCAGCAGTGATAACAGGGGCTATGGCTACACCTTC	CASSDNRGYGYTF
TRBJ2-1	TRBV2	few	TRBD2	TGTGCCAGCAGTTCTCAAGGACTAGCGGGGTCTAAAGAGCAGTTCTTC	CASSSQGLAGSKEQFF
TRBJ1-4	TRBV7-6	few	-	TGTGCCAGCACGGAGTGGACAGCAACTAATGAAAAACTGTTTTTT	CASTEWTATNEKLFF
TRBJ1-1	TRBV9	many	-	TGTGCCAGCAGCGTAGGAATTGGTCCAATGCGGGTAGCTTTCTTT	CASSVGIGPMRVAFF
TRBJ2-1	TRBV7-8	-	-	TGTGCCAGCAGCTCCCGGGACTCAGGGGCACACAATGAGCAGTTCTTC	CASSSRDSGAHNEQFF
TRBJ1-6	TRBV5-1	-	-	TGCGCCAGCAACCTAGGGGGTACACAGAATTCACCCCTCCACTTT	CASNLGGTQNSPLHF
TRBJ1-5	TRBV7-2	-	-	TGTGCCAGCAGCTTAGGGCCGGATAGCAATCAGCCCCAGCATTTT	CASSLGPDSNQPQHF
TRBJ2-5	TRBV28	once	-	TGTGCCAGCAGTCGGCTAGGGGTCCAAGAGACCCAGTACTTC	CASSRLGVQETQYF
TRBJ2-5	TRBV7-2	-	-	TGTGCCAGCAGCCCCTCCTGGGGTAGAGAGGAAGAGACCCAGTACTTC	CASSPSWGREEETQYF
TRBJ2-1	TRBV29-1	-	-	TGCAGCGTTCTCCCTAGGGGTCCCTACAATGAGCAGTTCTTC	CSVLPRGPYNEQFF
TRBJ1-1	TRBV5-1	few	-	TGCGCCAGTAGCTTGGTTACAGGGTTTTCTGAAGCTTTCTTT	CASSLVTGFSEAFF
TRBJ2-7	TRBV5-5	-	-	TGTGCCAGCAGCTTAACAGGGACCTCCTACGAGCAGTACTTC	CASSLTGTSYEQYF
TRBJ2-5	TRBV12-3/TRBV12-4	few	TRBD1	TGTGCCAGCAGAGCGACAGGGCTTGGAACCCAGTACTTC	CASRATGLGTQYF
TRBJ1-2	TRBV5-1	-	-	TGCGCCAGCAGCTTGGCCGACGGCTATGGCTACACCTTC	CASSLADGYGYTF
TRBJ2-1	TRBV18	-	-	TGTGCCAGCTCACCACCGTGGCTAGCCGGCAATGAGCAGTTCTTC	CASSPPWLAGNEQFF
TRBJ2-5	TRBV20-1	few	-	TGCAGTGCTGGGGGGTACCAAGAGACCCAGTACTTC	CSAGGYQETQYF
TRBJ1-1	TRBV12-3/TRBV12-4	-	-	TGTGCCAGCAGTTTGCGGGAGGACACTGAAGCTTTCTTT	CASSLREDTEAFF
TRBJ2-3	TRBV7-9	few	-	TGTGCCAGCAGCTTAGCCAGCGGTAATAAACTAAGCACAGATACGCAGTATTTT	CASSLASGNKLSTDTQYF
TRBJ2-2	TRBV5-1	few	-	TGCGCCAGCAGCATTTCTCCCAGACAGGTGGACACCGGGGAGCTGTTTTTT	CASSISPRQVDTGELFF
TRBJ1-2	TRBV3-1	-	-	TGTGCCAGCAGGTCTCAGGAGCGTGGCTACACCTTC	CASRSQERGYTF
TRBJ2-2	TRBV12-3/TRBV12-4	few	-	TGTGCCACTCGGACAGCGGCGAACACCGGGGAGCTGTTTTTT	CATRTAANTGELFF
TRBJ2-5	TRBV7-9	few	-	TGTGCCAGCAGCTTACTCGACACAGGAAGAGAGACCCAGTACTTC	CASSLLDTGRETQYF
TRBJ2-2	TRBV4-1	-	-	TGCGCCAGCAGCCATACGGCGGAGTCCGGGGAGCTGTTTTTT	CASSHTAESGELFF
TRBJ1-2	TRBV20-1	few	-	TGCAGTGCTAGTAAGAGGGGCCTCTACACCTTC	CSASKRGLYTF
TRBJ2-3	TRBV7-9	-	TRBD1	TGTGCCAGCAGCCCTACAGGGGTCTTCGACACAGATACGCAGTATTTT	CASSPTGVFDTDTQYF
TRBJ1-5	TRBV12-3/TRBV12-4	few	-	TGTGCCAGCTCCCTCCAGACCCAGGGGTACGATCAGCCCCAGCATTTT	CASSLQTQGYDQPQHF
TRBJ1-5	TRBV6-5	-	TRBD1	TGTGCCAGCAGACGGACAGGGGGTGGGCCCCAGCATTTT	CASRRTGGGPQHF
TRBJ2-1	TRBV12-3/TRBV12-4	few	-	TGTGCCAGCAGTACTGACAGCAATGAGCAGTTCTTC	CASSTDSNEQFF
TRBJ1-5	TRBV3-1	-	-	TGTGCCAGCAGCCAAGATATTAATCAGCCCCAGCATTTT	CASSQDINQPQHF
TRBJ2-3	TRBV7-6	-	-	TGTGCCAGCAGCGCGGAGAGGGCCGGATCGATATATACGCAGTATTTT	CASSAERAGSIYTQYF
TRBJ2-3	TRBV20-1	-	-	TGCAGTGCCCCGTATGCAGGCACAGATACGCAGTATTTT	CSAPYAGTDTQYF
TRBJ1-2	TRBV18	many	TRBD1	TGTGCCAGCTCACCGGACAGGTCGGAGGGCTACACCTTC	CASSPDRSEGYTF
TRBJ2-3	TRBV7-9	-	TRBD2	TGTGCCAGCAGTGCGTCTAGCGGACGCACAGATACGCAGTATTTT	CASSASSGRTDTQYF
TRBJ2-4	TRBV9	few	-	TGTGCCAGCAGCGCGCACCCTGGGGAAAACATTCAGTACTTC	CASSAHPGENIQYF
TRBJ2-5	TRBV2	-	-	TGTGCCAGCAGTCGACGGGCCGCACAGGAGACCCAGTACTTC	CASSRRAAQETQYF
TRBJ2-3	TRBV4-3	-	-	TGCGCCAGCAGCCAAGATCTATCTCCGCAGTATTTT	CASSQDLSPQYF
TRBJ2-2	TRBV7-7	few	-	TGTGCCAGCAGCTTAGGTCAGGGGCAGCACACCGGGGAGCTGTTTTTT	CASSLGQGQHTGELFF
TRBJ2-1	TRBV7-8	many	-	TGTGCCAGCAGCTTAGCCAGTTCTTCCTACAATGAGCAGTTCTTC	CASSLASSSYNEQFF
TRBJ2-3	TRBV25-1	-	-	TGTGCCAGCAGTGAATCCCACTCCACAGATACGCAGTATTTT	CASSESHSTDTQYF
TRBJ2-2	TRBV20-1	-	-	TGCAGTGCTAGAGATCAACGGCGGGACACCGGGGAGCTGTTTTTT	CSARDQRRDTGELFF
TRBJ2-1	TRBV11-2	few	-	TGTGCCAGCAGCCCTCGGGGAGTAATGGGGAATGAGCAGTTCTTC	CASSPRGVMGNEQFF
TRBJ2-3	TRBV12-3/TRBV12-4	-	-	TGTGCCAGCAGCTTGGACCTTGGCACAGATACGCAGTATTTT	CASSLDLGTDTQYF
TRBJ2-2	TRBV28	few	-	TGTGCCAGCAGTCGGCACGTGAACACCGGGGAGCTGTTTTTT	CASSRHVNTGELFF
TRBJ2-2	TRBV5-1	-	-	TGCGCCAGCAGCTTGGCCCACAGGCCCGGGGAGCTGTTTTTT	CASSLAHRPGELFF
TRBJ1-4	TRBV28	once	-	TGTGCCATGCAACAGGGCGCTAATGAAAAACTGCTTTTT	CAMQQGANEKLLF
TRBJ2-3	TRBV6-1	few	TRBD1	TGTGCCAGCAGTGAAGCTTTTTGGACAGGGGATTTCACAGATACGCAGTATTTT	CASSEAFWTGDFTDTQYF
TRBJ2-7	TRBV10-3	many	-	TGTGCCATCAGTGGTCAGCCAGGGAATGCTGCGTACTTC	CAISGQPGNAAYF
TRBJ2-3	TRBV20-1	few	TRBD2	TGCAGTGCTTGGCTCAGCGGGGGGGCCCGAAATACGCAGTATTTT	CSAWLSGGARNTQYF
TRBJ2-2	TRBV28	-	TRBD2	TGTGCCAGCAGTCCCCCGGGACTAGCGGGGGGGCAGGACGGGGAGCTGTTTTTT	CASSPPGLAGGQDGELFF
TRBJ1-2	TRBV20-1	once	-	TGCAGTGCTAGAGAGGGGTTTCTGTACTATGGCTACACCTTC	CSAREGFLYYGYTF
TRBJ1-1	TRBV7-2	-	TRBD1	TGTGCCAGCAGCTTAGCACAGGGGACCACTGAAGCTTTCTTT	CASSLAQGTTEAFF
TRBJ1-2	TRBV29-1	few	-	TGCAGCGTTGAAGAGGGTGGCTACACCTTC	CSVEEGGYTF
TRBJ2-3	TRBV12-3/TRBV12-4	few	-	TGTGCCAGCAGGAGGCCCTCGGATACGCAGTATTTT	CASRRPSDTQYF
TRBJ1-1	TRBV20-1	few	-	TGCAGTGCTAGAGTCGGAGGTACGAACACTGAAGCTTTCTTT	CSARVGGTNTEAFF
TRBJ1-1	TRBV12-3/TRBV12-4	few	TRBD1	TGTGCCAGCAGTCCGGCCGGGACAGGGGGGACTGAAGCTTTCTTT	CASSPAGTGGTEAFF
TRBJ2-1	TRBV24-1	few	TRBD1	TGTGCCACCAGTGGCATGAGACAGGGCCCTTCCCTAGGCGAGCAGTTCTTC	CATSGMRQGPSLGEQFF
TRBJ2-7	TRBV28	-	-	TGTGCCAGCAGTTTAGCGGGGAAAGCCGAGCAGTACTTC	CASSLAGKAEQYF
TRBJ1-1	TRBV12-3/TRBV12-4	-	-	TGTGCCAGCAGTGCAACCGGGACATTCCTCAGGGTGGCTTTCTTT	CASSATGTFLRVAFF
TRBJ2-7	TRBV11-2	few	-	TGTGCCAGCAGTTACTGGGACAACTCCTACGAGCAGTACTTC	CASSYWDNSYEQYF